These 21 T cell receptor beta chains came from one sample sequenced in a study of CD4 T cell repertoires in COVID-19. These receptors are not linked to any known antigen. Assay used: immunoSEQ multiplex PCR; TCRdb lists only in-frame clones, some missing. The sample has more than 1,500 clones; approximately 16% are singletons. This specimen was memory CD4+ T cells, cultured in vitro, taken after recovery from COVID-19. These receptors all come from a human donor who had COVID-19.

This clone was seen a handful of times. The genes are TRBV6-5 and TRBJ1-1; 8 bases align to TRBD1. The CDR3 totals 15 residues. V trimming: 5 bases; J trimming: 9 bases; junction bases outside the gene matches: 14. Germline CDR1 is MNHEY and CDR2 is SVGAGI. CDR3 amino acids: CASSNRQGRPLKAFF. As DNA, the CDR3 is TGTGCCAGCAGTAACCGACAGGGGAGGCCCCTGAAAGCTTTCTTT.

This clone is medium-sized in the sample. The chain employs TRBV9 and TRBJ1-2; a weak D match, TRBD1 (6 bases). This CDR3 has 12 amino acids. CDR1 SGDLS and CDR2 YYNGEE come from the germline V gene. The ends were cut back, 4 bases at V and 7 bases at J, with 11 bases in the middle. CDR3 in amino acids: CASSSGTFGYTF. The CDR3 DNA follows: TGTGCCAGCAGCTCAGGGACATTTGGCTACACCTTC.

This clone occurred a few times. The rearrangement uses TRBV19 and TRBJ2-1; 8 bases match TRBD2. With 4 bases clipped from V and 7 bases from J, the junction kept 6 bases outside the gene matches. The CDR3 extends over 14 amino acids. Germline CDR1 reads LNHDA; CDR2 reads SQIVND (reference sequence). The DNA for the CDR3 is TGTGCCAGTAGTAGTCGGCCTAGCGGGAATGAGCAGTTCTTC. This translates into CASSSRPSGNEQFF.

By sample share, this clone is medium-sized. The gene calls are TRBV27 and TRBJ2-5; 8 bases agree with TRBD2. This CDR3 is built from 15 residues. The germline V gene has CDR1 MNHEY and CDR2 SMNVEV (reference sequence). V lost 6 bases and J lost 3; bases outside the gene matches: 9. The CDR3 DNA reads as TGTGCCAGCAGGCGGGGGACTAGTTCTGAAGAGACCCAGTACTTC. Its translation is CASRRGTSSEETQYF.

The chain carries TRBV4-2 and TRBJ2-3; no reliable D call. Trimming removed 4 bases at V and 4 bases at J, with 9 bases between. Germline V gene sequence: CDR1 LGHNA, CDR2 YNFKEQ. This CDR3 has 13 amino acids. CDR3 nucleotides: TGTGCCAGCAGCCGGATATATTCAGATACGCAGTATTTT. Encoded protein: CASSRIYSDTQYF.

The CDR3 is CASSSHRGGLQPQHF. CDR3 DNA sequence: TGTGCCAGCAGTTCTCACAGAGGGGGCCTTCAGCCCCAGCATTTT. V and J are TRBV6-6 and TRBJ1-5; 7 bases line up with TRBD1. J was trimmed by 6 bases and V by 4 bases; bases with no gene match: 9. This CDR3 region has 15 residues. CDR1 and CDR2 from the germline V gene are MNHNY and SVGAGI (reference sequence).

In this sample, this clone is large. The chain links TRBV3-1 (or the pseudogene TRBV3-2) to TRBJ2-7; D is tentatively TRBD1 or TRBD2 (5 bases each). The V end lost 3 bases, the J end lost 6 bases, and 15 bases lay between the germline ends. Per germline, CDR1 LGHDT and CDR2 YNNKEL (reference sequence). The CDR3 contains 14 residues. The DNA of the CDR3 is TGTGCCAGCAGCCATGGTGCCAGGGAGCGCGAGCAGTACTTC. This codes for CASSHGAREREQYF.

This clone is medium-sized. V and J are TRBV7-8 and TRBJ2-7; a weak D match, TRBD2 (6 bases). Germline CDR1 and CDR2: SGHVS and FQNEAQ. Deletions cut 10 bases from V and 3 bases from J, with 13 bases between. The CDR3 is 12 amino acids. As DNA, the CDR3 is TGTGCCACAATTGGGACTTACTACGAGCAGTACTTC. Its protein is CATIGTYYEQYF.

This clone rates as medium-sized. The chain uses TRBV19 and TRBJ1-2; D not certain. The CDR3 sequence is 13 residues long. V lost 6 bases to trimming and J lost 4 bases, with 12 bases between them. Germline V gene data show CDR1 as LNHDA and CDR2 as SQIVND (reference sequence). CDR3 residues: CASRGASLYGYTF. The DNA for the CDR3 is TGTGCCAGTAGGGGTGCCAGCCTCTATGGCTACACCTTC.

V gene TRBV25-1 combines with J gene TRBJ1-3; D ambiguous. V gave up 2 bases and J gave up 0 bases, with 11 bases separating them. This CDR3 contains 16 residues. Germline V gives CDR1 MGHDK, CDR2 SYGVNS. As DNA, the CDR3 is TGTGCCAGCAGTGAAGGTCGGATTGACTCTGGAAACACCATATATTTT. The encoded protein is CASSEGRIDSGNTIYF.

This clone ranks as medium-sized. This chain links TRBV6-5 with TRBJ1-4; D might be TRBD1 (5 bases). V dropped 7 bases and J dropped 2 bases, with 11 bases sitting between them. Per germline, CDR1 MNHEY and CDR2 SVGAGI. CDR3 length equals 14 residues. CDR3 DNA: TGTGCCAGCACCCCGGGGGGGACTAATGAAAAACTGTTTTTT. It is translated as CASTPGGTNEKLFF.

The V gene is TRBV28, the J gene TRBJ2-2; weak D call: TRBD1 (6 bases). The CDR3 runs 16 residues. Deletions cut 9 bases from V and 7 bases from J, with 24 bases between. The germline V gene encodes CDR1 MDHEN and CDR2 SYDVKM. The CDR3 is CASQGQGRPGGGELFF. In nucleotides, the CDR3 is TGTGCCAGTCAGGGGCAGGGTCGCCCTGGGGGCGGGGAGCTGTTTTTT.

Judged by abundance, this clone is medium-sized. The CDR3 nucleotides are TGTGCCAGCAGTTTAGTCAGGGGGCGCTTTTATAACACCGGGGAGCTGTTTTTT. Encoded protein: CASSLVRGRFYNTGELFF. J is TRBJ2-2 and V is TRBV27; 8 bases line up with TRBD1. This CDR3 region has 18 residues. Trimming at V came to 2 bases and at J to 2 bases, leaving 10 bases not matched to a gene. Per the germline V gene, CDR1 is MNHEY and CDR2 is SMNVEV (reference sequence).

This clone was counted once. CDR3 bases: TGTGCCAGTAGTATGCAATTCCCAACTAATGAAAAACTGTTTTTT. Protein product: CASSMQFPTNEKLFF. J is TRBJ1-4 and V is TRBV19; no clear D. This CDR3 is built from 15 residues. Germline V CDR1 and CDR2: LNHDA, SQIVND (reference sequence). The ends were cut back, 3 bases at V and 0 bases at J, with 8 bases in the middle. Looking up the rest from reference TRBV19 and TRBJ1-4 gives the full variable domain: DGGITQSPKYLFRKEGQNVTLSCEQNLNHDAMYWYRQDPGQGLRLIYYSQIVNDFQKGDIAEGYSVSREKKESFPLTVTSAQKNPTAFYLCASSMQFPTNEKLFFGSGTQLSVL.

As to this clone: Other DNA sequences of this sample code for an identical CDR3. The rearrangement joins TRBV27 to TRBJ1-1; D uncertain. Trimming shortened V by 2 bases and J by 0 bases, and 10 bases separated the two germline ends. Germline V gene lookup returns CDR1 MNHEY and CDR2 SMNVEV (reference sequence). This CDR3 spans 15 amino acids. CDR3 sequence (DNA): TGTGCCAGCAGTTTAGGTACGGTAATGAACACTGAAGCTTTCTTT. It specifies CASSLGTVMNTEAFF.

In its sample, this clone is medium-sized (0.01 to 0.1%). The rearrangement links TRBV11-1 to TRBJ2-7, with TRBD1 matching over 9 bases. The V gene end was trimmed by 5 bases and the J gene end by 3 bases; junction bases not matched to a gene: 5. Germline CDR1 reads SGHAT; CDR2 reads FQDESV (reference sequence). The CDR3 sequence is 14 residues long. The CDR3 DNA sequence: TGTGCCAGCAGCCTACAGGGGGCCAGCTACGAGCAGTACTTC. It codes for CASSLQGASYEQYF.

This clone appeared once. The CDR3 nucleotides are TGTGCCAGCAGTACGGGACAGGGGGCTTTAGGGCAGTACTTC. This codes for CASSTGQGALGQYF. The rearrangement joins TRBV6-5 to TRBJ2-7; TRBD1 matches 12 bases. This CDR3 has 14 amino acids. V gave up 5 bases and J gave up 9 bases; unmatched junction bases: 8. From germline, CDR1 is MNHEY and CDR2 SVGAGI.

A few counts support this clone. The J gene is TRBJ2-5, the V gene TRBV10-1; unclear D gene. The V end was cut by 0 bases, the J end by 5 bases, with 16 bases between. CDR1 and CDR2 from the germline V gene are WNHNN and SYGVQD (reference sequence). This CDR3 is built from 16 residues. CDR3 in DNA: TGCGCCAGCAGTGAGTCCCCGGGTGGGAAGGTGGAGACCCAGTACTTC. Residues: CASSESPGGKVETQYF.

In its sample, this clone ranks as medium-sized. The chain has TRBV2 and TRBJ2-5; D is perhaps TRBD1 (6 bases). Germline CDR1 reads SNHLY; CDR2 reads FYNNEI. CDR3 length: 14 amino acids. Trimming removed 4 bases from V and 7 bases from J, with 16 bases in between. The CDR3 loop reads CASSVNGQFGTQYF. The CDR3 region has the DNA TGTGCCAGCAGTGTAAACGGACAGTTCGGGACCCAGTACTTC.

By sample fraction, this clone is medium-sized. The chain carries TRBV4-1 and TRBJ2-6; possible D gene TRBD2, 5 bases. V was pared by 0 bases and J by 2 bases, with 8 bases between. The CDR3 consists of 16 residues. Germline lookup yields CDR1 MGHRA and CDR2 YSYEKL. Here the CDR3 DNA reads TGCGCCAGCAGCCAAGATCACGGGGCTGGGGCCAACGTCCTGACTTTC. This gives the protein CASSQDHGAGANVLTF.

By sample share, this clone is medium-sized. This rearrangement joins TRBV4-1 to TRBJ1-2, with D possibly matching TRBD1 (5 bases). The length of the CDR3 is 17 residues. Germline CDR1 reads MGHRA; CDR2 reads YSYEKL. V lost 4 bases to trimming and J lost 3 bases, with 21 bases between them. The CDR3 DNA sequence: TGCGCCAGCAGCCGAGGCCCGGGGACCGAACCTCACTATGGCTACACCTTC. Protein sequence: CASSRGPGTEPHYGYTF.